This TCR beta chain came from a study of monozygotic twins with inflammatory bowel disease. This CDR3 is built from 13 residues. Germline V gene sequence: CDR1 MRHNA, CDR2 SNTAGT. TCRdb re-called the 5' RACE reads and gives one entry per CDR3 protein, without DNA. The sample is made up of more than 300,000 distinct CDR3 sequences, and the top ten hold 2.6% of it. This TCR came from a human donor with ulcerative colitis or Crohn's disease, or a healthy co-twin of an affected twin (not recorded which). Sequencing was carried out using blood. The J gene is TRBJ1-1, the V gene TRBV6-4. CDR3 in amino acids: CAGSIRMNTEAFF.